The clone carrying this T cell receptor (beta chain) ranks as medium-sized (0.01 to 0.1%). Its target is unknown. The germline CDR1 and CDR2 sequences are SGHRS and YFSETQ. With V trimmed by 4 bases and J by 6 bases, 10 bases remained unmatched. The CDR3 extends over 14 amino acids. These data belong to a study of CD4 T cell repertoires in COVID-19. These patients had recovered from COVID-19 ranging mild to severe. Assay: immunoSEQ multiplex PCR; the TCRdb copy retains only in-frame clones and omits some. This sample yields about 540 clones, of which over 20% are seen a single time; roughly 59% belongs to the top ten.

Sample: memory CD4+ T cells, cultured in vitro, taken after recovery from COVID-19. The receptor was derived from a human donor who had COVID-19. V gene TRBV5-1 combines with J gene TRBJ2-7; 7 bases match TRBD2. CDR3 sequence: CASSTGLVGGEQYF. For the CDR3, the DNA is TGCGCCAGCAGCACCGGACTAGTAGGAGGCGAGCAGTACTTC.